The 9 T cell receptor beta chains listed next were all sequenced from one sample in a study of T-cell reconstitution after alpha-beta-depleted transplantation in children. A library of TCRbeta sequences, prepared with unique molecular identifiers, was generated. TCRdb re-called the PCR reads through MiXCR, storing one row per CDR3 protein. The sample lists fewer than 550,000 distinct CDR3 sequences, roughly 15% seen once, with just under 30% in the top ten. The sample was PBMCs, mostly from graft donor cells, taken 360 days after TCRalphabeta/CD19-depleted stem cell transplant. Source of these receptors: a boy younger than two who had a stem cell transplant for Wiskott-Aldrich syndrome, so the T cells may come from the graft donor.

The J gene is TRBJ2-5, the V gene TRBV10-3; D gene ambiguous. Trimming took off 0 bases at V and 2 bases at J, with 13 bases between the two ends. This CDR3 comprises 16 residues. Germline loops: CDR1 ENHRY, CDR2 SYGVKD. The CDR3 here is CAISESRRSLQETQYF. In DNA form, the CDR3 reads TGTGCCATCAGTGAGTCCAGGCGATCACTGCAAGAGACCCAGTACTTC.

The sample holds a few counts of this clonotype. The genes are TRBV9 and TRBJ1-4; D unresolved. CDR3 size: 13 residues. CDR1 is SGDLS and CDR2 is YYNGEE in the germline V gene. V was trimmed by 4 bases and J by 8 bases, leaving 12 bases between them. CDR3 in amino acids: CASSRAPWEKLFF. The CDR3 DNA reads TGTGCCAGCAGCCGGGCCCCTTGGGAAAAACTGTTTTTT.

This rearrangement joins TRBV5-1 to TRBJ1-1; TRBD1 might be the D (5 bases). The CDR3 is 14 residues long. The germline V gene encodes CDR1 SGHRS and CDR2 YFSETQ. Trimming removed 1 base at V and 1 base at J, with 8 bases between. CDR3 DNA sequence: TGCGCCAGCAGCTTGTCCCAGGGGAACACTGAAGCTTTCTTT. It translates to CASSLSQGNTEAFF. Variable domain in full (rest from reference TRBV5-1 and TRBJ1-1): KAGVTQTPRYLIKTRGQQVTLSCSPISGHRSVSWYQQTPGQGLQFLFEYFSETQRNKGNFPGRFSGRQFSNSRSEMNVSTLELGDSALYLCASSLSQGNTEAFFGQGTRLTVV.

This sequence joins TRBV19 and TRBJ1-2, with 9 bases identical to TRBD1. Trimming took 6 bases from V and 2 from J; bases not matched to a gene: 7. The CDR3 runs 15 residues. Germline V gene data show CDR1 as LNHDA and CDR2 as SQIVND (reference sequence). CDR3 amino acids: CASRNRDRDNYGYTF. As DNA, the CDR3 is TGTGCCAGTAGAAACCGGGACAGGGACAACTATGGCTACACCTTC.

This chain connects TRBV5-1 to TRBJ2-7; no reliable D call. V gave up 4 bases and J gave up 2 bases, with 10 bases separating them. The CDR3 covers 13 residues. The germline V gene encodes CDR1 SGHRS and CDR2 YFSETQ. The CDR3 reads CASSGPSTYEQYF. The DNA of the CDR3 is TGCGCCAGCAGCGGTCCTTCAACCTACGAGCAGTACTTC.

This clonotype was seen a few times. CDR3 residues: CASSLVRPKREGVTGELFF. Written as DNA, the CDR3 is TGTGCCAGCAGCTTAGTACGTCCTAAGCGGGAGGGTGTCACCGGGGAGCTGTTTTTT. This chain connects TRBV11-2 to TRBJ2-2; 10 bases match TRBD2. The V gene end was trimmed by 1 base and the J gene end by 4 bases; junction bases not matched to a gene: 12. Germline V gene data show CDR1 as SGHAT and CDR2 as FQNNGV. The CDR3 length is 19 residues. Full variable domain (outside the CDR3, taken from reference TRBV11-2 and TRBJ2-2): EAGVAQSPRYKIIEKRQSVAFWCNPISGHATLYWYQQILGQGPKLLIQFQNNGVVDDSQLPKDRFSAERLKGVDSTLKIQPAKLEDSAVYLCASSLVRPKREGVTGELFFGEGSRLTVL.

This clonotype was detected only a few times. The chain joins TRBV10-3 to TRBJ1-5; 11 bases map to TRBD1. The CDR3 contains 18 residues. The V gene end was trimmed by 0 bases and the J gene end by 7 bases; junction bases not matched to a gene: 11. Per the germline V gene, CDR1 is ENHRY and CDR2 is SYGVKD. CDR3 in amino acids: CAISESRVPGQGDQPQHF. The DNA for the CDR3 is TGTGCCATCAGTGAGTCGAGGGTGCCGGGACAGGGGGACCAGCCCCAGCATTTT.

The chain couples TRBV7-9 to TRBJ2-1; D remains unclear. The V gene lost 1 base and the J gene lost 0 bases, with 10 bases spanning the gap. The CDR3 has 16 amino acids. From germline, CDR1 is SEHNR and CDR2 FQNEAQ (reference sequence). The CDR3 spells CASSLGIKSSYNEQFF. The CDR3 nucleotides read TGTGCCAGCAGCTTAGGGATTAAGAGCTCCTACAATGAGCAGTTCTTC. The whole variable domain, remainder taken from reference TRBV7-9 and TRBJ2-1, is DTGVSQNPRHKITKRGQNVTFRCDPISEHNRLYWYRQTLGQGPEFLTYFQNEAQLEKSRLLSDRFSAERPKGSFSTLEIQRTEQGDSAMYLCASSLGIKSSYNEQFFGPGTRLTVL.

The chain combines TRBV11-2 with TRBJ2-3, with a possible D match to TRBD1 (6 bases). The V end lost 5 bases, the J end lost 6 bases, and 18 bases lay between the germline ends. The CDR3 has 15 amino acids. Germline CDR1 reads SGHAT; CDR2 reads FQNNGV. CDR3 nucleotide sequence: TGTGCCAGCAGCCTACAGGGTAAGCCGGCGGATACGCAGTATTTT. It codes for CASSLQGKPADTQYF.